The sequence of this TCR beta chain was determined in a study of T cell repertoires in cytomegalovirus infection. Study background: Matching HLA type, along with CMV infection, was indicated by public TCR beta signatures.

A few counts support this clonotype. Its antigen is unknown. A single record per CDR3 protein comes from TCRdb applying MiXCR to the reads. The sample lists about 190,000 distinct CDR3 sequences; approximately 28% were seen once. V was pared by 5 bases and J by 1 base, with 11 bases between. The CDR3 has 14 residues. Looked up from germline, CDR1 is MNHEY and CDR2 is SVGEGT. Broader study findings: HLA-C-restricted CMV clonotypes gave the most frequent clonotype in two of eight donors.

Material for sequencing was PBMCs. This TCR was recovered from a human donor in good health (CMV status not recorded). Some clones in this sample may be carry-over from other donors' samples. The V and J genes are TRBV6-2 or TRBV6-3 and TRBJ1-1; D not resolved. This chain's CDR3 is CASSVRSRNTEAFF. The DNA for the CDR3 is TGTGCCAGCAGTGTAAGGTCGAGGAACACTGAAGCTTTCTTT.